Listed here is a single TCR beta chain. TCRdb keeps only in-frame clones here, not all; method: immunoSEQ multiplex PCR. This sample yields approximately 28,000 clones, of which around 85% are seen a single time; around 0.56% belongs to the top ten. This specimen belongs to a study of PD-1 blockade in classical Hodgkin lymphoma. Study details: Administration of nivolumab to patients was at 3 mg/kg intravenously every 2 weeks.

The CDR3 is 14 amino acids. Germline CDR1 is MNHEY and CDR2 is SVGAGI. Between the trimmed V and J ends, which lost 5 bases and 3 bases, there was a span of 13 bases. The sample's time point: cycle 4 day 1 (C4D1), after 6 weeks of nivolumab. There was relapse after autologous stem cell transplantation in every patient, and there was variation in brentuximab vedotin exposure. Researchers used magnetic negative selection to pull out pure CD4+ T cells from thawed PBMCs. The input for sequencing was CD4+ T cells from blood, taken before the fourth cycle of nivolumab. The V and J genes are TRBV6-5 and TRBJ2-5, with D possibly TRBD1 on 6 matching bases. The sequence came from a human donor with classical Hodgkin lymphoma. CDR3 sequence reads: CASSNPPGEETQYF. The DNA for the CDR3 is TGTGCCAGCAGTAACCCTCCAGGGGAAGAGACCCAGTACTTC.